This TCR beta chain derives from a study of T-cell memory formation after mild COVID-19. Study summary: Clusters of TCRs were largely donor specific.

TCRdb ran MiXCR on the 5' RACE reads and lists one entry per CDR3 protein. The sample shows over 70,000 distinct CDR3 sequences, approximately 15% of them seen only once. Germline V gene sequence: CDR1 MNHEY, CDR2 SVGAGI. V shed 8 bases and J shed 2 bases, with 21 bases lying between them. CDR3 size: 17 residues. The sample comprised PBMCs or a T cell subset sorted from them (not recorded which). The V gene is TRBV6-5, the J gene TRBJ2-2, with D uncertain. This clonotype was sampled from a young man who had mild COVID-19 (a few samples of this study predate the infection). Cell type and time point are not known. The DNA of the CDR3 is TGTGCCAGCGCTACCGCCCCACCCCACCAAAACACCGGGGAGCTGTTTTTT. This codes for CASATAPPHQNTGELFF.